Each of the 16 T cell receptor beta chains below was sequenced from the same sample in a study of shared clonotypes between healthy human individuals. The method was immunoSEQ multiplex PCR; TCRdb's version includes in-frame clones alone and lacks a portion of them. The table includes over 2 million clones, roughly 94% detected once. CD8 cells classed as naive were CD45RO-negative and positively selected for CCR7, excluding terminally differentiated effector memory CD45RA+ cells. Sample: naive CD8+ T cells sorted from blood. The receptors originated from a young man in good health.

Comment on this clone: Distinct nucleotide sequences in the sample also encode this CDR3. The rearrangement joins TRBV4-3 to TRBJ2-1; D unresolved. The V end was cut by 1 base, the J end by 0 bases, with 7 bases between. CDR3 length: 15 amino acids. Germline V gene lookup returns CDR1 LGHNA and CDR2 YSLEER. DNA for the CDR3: TGCGCCAGCAGCCAAGGCGATAGCTCCTACAATGAGCAGTTCTTC. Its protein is CASSQGDSSYNEQFF.

DNA for the CDR3: TGTGCCAGCAGCTGGACAGGGGAGAAGACCCAGTACTTC. Encoded protein: CASSWTGEKTQYF. The genes are TRBV5-6 and TRBJ2-5; the match to TRBD1 covers 9 bases. The CDR3 runs to 13 residues. In germline, CDR1 is SGHDT, CDR2 YYEEEE. With 3 bases clipped from V and 6 bases from J, the junction kept 3 bases outside the gene matches.

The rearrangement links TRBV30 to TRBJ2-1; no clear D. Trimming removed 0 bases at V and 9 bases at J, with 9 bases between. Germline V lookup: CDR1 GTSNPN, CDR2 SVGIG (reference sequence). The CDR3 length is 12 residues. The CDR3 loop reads CAWSVDAFEQFF. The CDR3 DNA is TGTGCCTGGAGTGTAGATGCCTTTGAGCAGTTCTTC.

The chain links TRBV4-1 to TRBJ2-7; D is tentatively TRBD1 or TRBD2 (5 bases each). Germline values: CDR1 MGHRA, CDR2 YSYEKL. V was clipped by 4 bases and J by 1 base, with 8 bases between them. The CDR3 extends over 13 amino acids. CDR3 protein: CASSRDVSYEQYF. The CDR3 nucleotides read TGCGCCAGCAGCCGGGACGTTTCCTACGAGCAGTACTTC.

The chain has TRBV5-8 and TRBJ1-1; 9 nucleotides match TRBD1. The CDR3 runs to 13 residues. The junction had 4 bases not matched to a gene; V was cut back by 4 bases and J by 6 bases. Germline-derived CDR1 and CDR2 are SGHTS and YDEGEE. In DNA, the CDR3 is TGTGCCAGCAGCCACTGGGACAGGGCTGAAGCTTTCTTT. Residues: CASSHWDRAEAFF.

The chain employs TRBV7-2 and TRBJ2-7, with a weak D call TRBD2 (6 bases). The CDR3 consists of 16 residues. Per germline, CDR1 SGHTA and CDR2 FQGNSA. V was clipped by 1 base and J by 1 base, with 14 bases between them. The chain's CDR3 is CASSLDGGTQSYEQYF. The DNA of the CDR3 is TGTGCCAGCAGCTTAGACGGAGGGACCCAGTCCTACGAGCAGTACTTC.

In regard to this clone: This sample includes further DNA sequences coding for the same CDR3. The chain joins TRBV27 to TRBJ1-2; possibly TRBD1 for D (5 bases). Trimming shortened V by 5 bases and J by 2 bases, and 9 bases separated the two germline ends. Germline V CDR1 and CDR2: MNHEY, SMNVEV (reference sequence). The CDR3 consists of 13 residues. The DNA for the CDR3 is TGTGCCAGCAGTAGTTCAGGGAACTATGGCTACACCTTC. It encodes CASSSSGNYGYTF.

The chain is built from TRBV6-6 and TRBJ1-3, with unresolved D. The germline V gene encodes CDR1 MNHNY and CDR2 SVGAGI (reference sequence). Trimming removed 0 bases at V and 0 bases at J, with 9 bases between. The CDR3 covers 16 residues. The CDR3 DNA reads TGTGCCAGCAGTTACTCTGCCGGTTACTCTGGAAACACCATATATTTT. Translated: CASSYSAGYSGNTIYF.

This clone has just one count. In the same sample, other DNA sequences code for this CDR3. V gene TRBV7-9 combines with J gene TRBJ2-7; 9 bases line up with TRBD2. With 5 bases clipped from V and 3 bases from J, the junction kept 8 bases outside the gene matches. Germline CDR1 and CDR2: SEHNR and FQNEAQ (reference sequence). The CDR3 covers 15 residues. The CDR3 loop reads CASSLPGLAGYEQYF. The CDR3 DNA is TGTGCCAGCAGCCTTCCGGGACTAGCAGGCTACGAGCAGTACTTC. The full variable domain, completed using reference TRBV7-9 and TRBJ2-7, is DTGVSQNPRHKITKRGQNVTFRCDPISEHNRLYWYRQTLGQGPEFLTYFQNEAQLEKSRLLSDRFSAERPKGSFSTLEIQRTEQGDSAMYLCASSLPGLAGYEQYFGPGTRLTVT.

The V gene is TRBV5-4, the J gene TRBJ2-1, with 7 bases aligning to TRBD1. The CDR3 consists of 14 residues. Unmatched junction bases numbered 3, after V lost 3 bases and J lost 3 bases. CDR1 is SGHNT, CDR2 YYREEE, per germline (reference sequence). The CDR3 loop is CASSWGTDYNEQFF. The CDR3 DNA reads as TGTGCCAGCAGCTGGGGGACAGACTACAATGAGCAGTTCTTC.

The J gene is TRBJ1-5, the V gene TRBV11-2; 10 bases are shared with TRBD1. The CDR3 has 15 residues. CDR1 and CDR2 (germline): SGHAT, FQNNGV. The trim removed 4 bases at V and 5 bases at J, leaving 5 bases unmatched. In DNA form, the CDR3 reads TGTGCCAGCAGCTCTGGGACAGGGGCGGATCAGCCCCAGCATTTT. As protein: CASSSGTGADQPQHF.

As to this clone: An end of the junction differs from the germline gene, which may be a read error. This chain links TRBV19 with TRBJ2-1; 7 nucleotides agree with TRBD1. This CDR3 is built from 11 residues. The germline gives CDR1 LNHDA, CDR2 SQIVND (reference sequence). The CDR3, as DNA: TGTGCCAGTAGTCTCGGACAGGAGCCGTTCTTC. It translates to CASSLGQEPFF.

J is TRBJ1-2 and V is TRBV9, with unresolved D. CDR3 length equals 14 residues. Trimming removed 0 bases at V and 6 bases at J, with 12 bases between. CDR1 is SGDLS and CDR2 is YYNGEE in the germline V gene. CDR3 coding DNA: TGTGCCAGCAGCGTAGCTGCCCCGGACGATGGCTACACCTTC. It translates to CASSVAAPDDGYTF.

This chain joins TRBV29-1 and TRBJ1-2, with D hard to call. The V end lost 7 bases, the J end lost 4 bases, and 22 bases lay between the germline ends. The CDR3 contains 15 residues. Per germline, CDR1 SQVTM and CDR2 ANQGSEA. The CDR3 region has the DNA TGCAGCGCTTCCCCGGGTGACGCTCCTCTCTATGGCTACACCTTC. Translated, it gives CSASPGDAPLYGYTF.

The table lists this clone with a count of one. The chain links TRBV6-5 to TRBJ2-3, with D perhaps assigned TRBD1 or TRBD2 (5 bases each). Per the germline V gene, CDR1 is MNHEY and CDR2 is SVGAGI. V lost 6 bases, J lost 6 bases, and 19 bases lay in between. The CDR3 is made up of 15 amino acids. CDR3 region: CASSLSRGAADTQYF. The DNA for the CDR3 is TGTGCCAGCAGCCTGAGTCGGGGCGCAGCTGATACGCAGTATTTT.

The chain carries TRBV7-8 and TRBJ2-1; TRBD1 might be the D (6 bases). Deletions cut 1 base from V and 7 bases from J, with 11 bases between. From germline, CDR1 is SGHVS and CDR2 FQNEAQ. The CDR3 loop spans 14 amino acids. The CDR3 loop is CASSLEVRGNEQFF. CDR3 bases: TGTGCCAGCAGCTTAGAGGTCAGGGGTAATGAGCAGTTCTTC.